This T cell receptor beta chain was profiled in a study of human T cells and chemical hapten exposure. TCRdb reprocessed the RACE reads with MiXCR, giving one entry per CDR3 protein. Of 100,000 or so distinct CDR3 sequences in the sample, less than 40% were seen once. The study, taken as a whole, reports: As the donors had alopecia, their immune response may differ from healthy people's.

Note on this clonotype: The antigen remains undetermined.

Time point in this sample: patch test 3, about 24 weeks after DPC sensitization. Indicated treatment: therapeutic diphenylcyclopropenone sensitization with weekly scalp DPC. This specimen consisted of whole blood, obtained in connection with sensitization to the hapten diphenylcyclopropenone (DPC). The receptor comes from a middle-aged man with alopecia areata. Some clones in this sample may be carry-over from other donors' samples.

The CDR3 protein is CASRGISNTEAFF. Here the CDR3 DNA reads TGTGCCAGCCGAGGGATTTCGAACACTGAAGCTTTCTTT. This chain links TRBV6-2 or TRBV6-3 with TRBJ1-1; D unresolved. Germline V gene sequence: CDR1 MNHEY, CDR2 SVGEGT. This CDR3 is built from 13 residues. V shed 8 bases and J shed 1 base, with 11 bases lying between them.